One and the same sample provided the 21 T cell receptor beta chains below, sequenced in a study of T-cell memory formation after mild COVID-19. TCRdb re-analysed the 5' RACE reads in MiXCR, keeping a single row per CDR3 protein. The sample has about 560,000 distinct CDR3 sequences, about a sixth seen once. Sequences were obtained from PBMCs or a T cell subset sorted from them (not recorded which). Receptors originate from an adult woman who had mild COVID-19 (a few samples of this study predate the infection). Cell type and time point are not known.

This clonotype was detected a few times. The rearrangement uses TRBV14 and TRBJ2-2; possibly TRBD1 or TRBD2 for D (5 bases each). Trimming took 4 bases from V and 2 from J, leaving 14 bases between them. Per the germline V gene, CDR1 is SGHDN and CDR2 is FVKESK. This CDR3 region has 16 residues. The CDR3 DNA reads TGTGCCAGCAGCCGGTCCGGGGCCAGAAACACCGGGGAGCTGTTTTTT. Amino acids: CASSRSGARNTGELFF.

CDR3 sequence reads: CASSQRGAGVYNEQFF. DNA of the CDR3: TGTGCCAGCAGCCAACGGGGGGCGGGGGTCTACAATGAGCAGTTCTTC. The chain joins TRBV3-1 to TRBJ2-1; the D gene is possibly TRBD2 (7 bases). Trimming pared 2 bases from V and 3 bases from J, leaving 14 bases between. This CDR3 spans 16 amino acids. The germline V gene encodes CDR1 LGHDT and CDR2 YNNKEL (reference sequence).

The chain links TRBV25-1 to TRBJ2-7, with D possibly being TRBD2 (5 bases). Germline loops: CDR1 MGHDK, CDR2 SYGVNS. The V end lost 3 bases, the J end lost 5 bases, and 23 bases lay between the germline ends. The CDR3 runs to 17 residues. DNA for the CDR3: TGTGCCAGCAGTGAGAGTCCCCTAGAAGGCGCGGGCGACGAGCAGTACTTC. This sequence encodes CASSESPLEGAGDEQYF.

This clonotype was seen a few times. V gene TRBV7-2 combines with J gene TRBJ2-1, with D possibly being TRBD2 (5 bases). Deletions cut 1 base from V and 1 base from J, with 14 bases between. The CDR3 runs to 17 residues. The germline CDR1 and CDR2 sequences are SGHTA and FQGNSA. CDR3 sequence reads: CASSLGLSGRSYNEQFF. CDR3 sequence (DNA): TGTGCCAGCAGCTTAGGGCTCAGCGGCCGATCCTACAATGAGCAGTTCTTC.

This clonotype showed up just a few times. The chain has TRBV4-1 and TRBJ1-3; no clear D. The CDR3 runs 17 residues. The germline CDR1 and CDR2 sequences are MGHRA and YSYEKL. V lost 4 bases and J 4 bases, leaving 20 bases between the germline ends. The CDR3 loop is CASSPSTVPGIGNTIYF. CDR3 DNA sequence: TGCGCCAGCAGCCCCTCAACAGTACCGGGGATCGGAAACACCATATATTTT.

This clonotype was counted only a few times. The gene calls are TRBV18 and TRBJ2-2; D gene uncertain. Trimming stripped 2 bases from V and 3 bases from J, with 10 bases between. This CDR3 is built from 15 residues. Germline V gene sequence: CDR1 KGHSH, CDR2 LQKENI. DNA for the CDR3: TGTGCCAGCTCACCAACGGTCCAATACACCGGGGAGCTGTTTTTT. Its translation is CASSPTVQYTGELFF.

The chain combines TRBV19 with TRBJ2-5; D uncertain. Germline lookup yields CDR1 LNHDA and CDR2 SQIVND (reference sequence). The CDR3 sequence is 16 residues long. V shed 3 bases and J shed 5 bases, with 19 bases lying between them. DNA of the CDR3: TGTGCCAGTAGTATGGCTGGGGTTCATCTTGCGGAGACCCAGTACTTC. Its translation: CASSMAGVHLAETQYF.

This clonotype was counted between two and nine times. The gene calls are TRBV7-9 and TRBJ2-3, with D possibly TRBD1 on 6 matching bases. The CDR3 is 16 amino acids. Germline CDR1 SEHNR, CDR2 FQNEAQ (reference sequence). The V and J ends lost 3 bases and 2 bases respectively, with 15 bases between them. The CDR3 loop is CASSLGPDSITDTQYF. CDR3 in DNA: TGTGCCAGCAGCTTGGGGCCGGACAGCATCACAGATACGCAGTATTTT.

Only one count was recorded for this clonotype. The V call is TRBV6-2 or TRBV6-3, the J call TRBJ2-3; a possible D gene is TRBD1 (5 bases). CDR3 length: 13 amino acids. Trimming pared 5 bases from V and 2 bases from J, leaving 8 bases between. Germline V gives CDR1 MNHEY, CDR2 SVGEGT. The CDR3 DNA reads as TGTGCCAGCAGTAGGACATTCACAGATACGCAGTATTTT. Translated: CASSRTFTDTQYF.

The chain recombines TRBV9 with TRBJ2-2, with 8 bases that match TRBD2. CDR3 length equals 17 residues. J was trimmed by 3 bases and V by 0 bases; bases with no gene match: 7. Germline lookup yields CDR1 SGDLS and CDR2 YYNGEE. CDR3 residues: CASSVGRLLADTGELFF. Written as DNA, the CDR3 is TGTGCCAGCAGCGTAGGGAGATTACTAGCGGACACCGGGGAGCTGTTTTTT.

The sample holds many counts of this clonotype. The chain has TRBV20-1 and TRBJ1-1; D call uncertain. Germline V lookup: CDR1 DFQATT, CDR2 SNEGSKA (reference sequence). The length of the CDR3 is 13 residues. Between the trimmed V and J ends, which lost 5 bases and 3 bases, there was a span of 13 bases. The CDR3 bases are TGCAGTGCTCCAAACCCCGAGGACACTGAAGCTTTCTTT. It yields the protein CSAPNPEDTEAFF.

The chain combines TRBV4-3 with TRBJ2-7; no reliable D call. The ends were cut back, 2 bases at V and 0 bases at J, with 8 bases in the middle. The CDR3 covers 14 residues. Germline V gene lookup returns CDR1 LGHNA and CDR2 YSLEER. CDR3 nucleotide sequence: TGCGCCAGCAGCCAATTAAGTGACTCCTACGAGCAGTACTTC. Protein sequence: CASSQLSDSYEQYF.

The chain is built from TRBV4-2 and TRBJ2-1; D is ambiguous. Germline CDR1 reads LGHNA; CDR2 reads YNFKEQ. The CDR3 contains 15 residues. Trimming took off 7 bases at V and 0 bases at J, with 13 bases between the two ends. CDR3 sequence reads: CASTPGRSSYNEQFF. CDR3 DNA: TGTGCCAGCACCCCCGGACGGAGCTCCTACAATGAGCAGTTCTTC.

V and J are TRBV15 and TRBJ2-3; 9 bases align to TRBD2. Trimming took 0 bases from V and 0 from J; bases not matched to a gene: 4. Germline assignment: CDR1 LNHNV and CDR2 YYDKDF (reference sequence). This CDR3 has 17 amino acids. For the CDR3, the DNA is TGTGCCACCAGCAGAGATAAGGGACTAGCTAGCACAGATACGCAGTATTTT. Translated, it gives CATSRDKGLASTDTQYF. The full variable domain, its missing parts supplied by reference TRBV15 and TRBJ2-3, is DAMVIQNPRYQVTQFGKPVTLSCSQTLNHNVMYWYQQKSSQAPKLLFHYYDKDFNNEADTPDNFQSRRPNTSFCFLDIRSPGLGDTAMYLCATSRDKGLASTDTQYFGPGTRLTVL.

The chain links TRBV5-4 to TRBJ2-3, with D tentatively TRBD1 (6 bases). The CDR3 runs 14 residues. V was clipped by 3 bases and J by 2 bases, with 10 bases between them. Germline V gives CDR1 SGHNT, CDR2 YYREEE (reference sequence). The CDR3 bases are TGTGCCAGCAGCTGGACAGCACCCACAGATACGCAGTATTTT. Residues: CASSWTAPTDTQYF.

This clonotype turned up a few times. The chain employs TRBV12-3 or TRBV12-4 and TRBJ2-1; the D gene is possibly TRBD1 (5 bases). V dropped 11 bases and J dropped 6 bases, with 17 bases sitting between them. The CDR3 consists of 13 residues. The CDR3 sequence: CAASSSRANEQFF. The DNA for the CDR3 is TGTGCCGCATCGTCCTCCAGGGCCAATGAGCAGTTCTTC.

The V call is TRBV11-3, the J call TRBJ2-1; TRBD2 is a possible D gene (7 bases). From germline, CDR1 is SGHNT and CDR2 YENEEA. CDR3 size: 15 residues. Trimming stripped 2 bases from V and 7 bases from J, with 15 bases between. CDR3 protein: CASSLKGGPGNEQFF. DNA of the CDR3: TGTGCCAGCAGCTTAAAGGGGGGGCCGGGGAATGAGCAGTTCTTC. Full variable domain (rest looked up from reference TRBV11-3 and TRBJ2-1): EAGVVQSPRYKIIEKKQPVAFWCNPISGHNTLYWYLQNLGQGPELLIRYENEEAVDDSQLPKDRFSAERLKGVDSTLKIQPAELGDSAVYLCASSLKGGPGNEQFFGPGTRLTVL.

This clonotype was counted only a few times. This chain connects TRBV7-2 to TRBJ1-2; D might be TRBD1 (5 bases). This CDR3 has 14 residues. The germline V and J ends were trimmed by 3 bases and 3 bases, with 11 bases remaining between them. Per the germline V gene, CDR1 is SGHTA and CDR2 is FQGNSA. Here the CDR3 DNA reads TGTGCCAGCAGCTTTGAAACAGGACACTATGGCTACACCTTC. It translates to CASSFETGHYGYTF. Full variable domain (rest looked up from reference TRBV7-2 and TRBJ1-2): GAGVSQSPSNKVTEKGKDVELRCDPISGHTALYWYRQSLGQGLEFLIYFQGNSAPDKSGLPSDRFSAERTGGSVSTLTIQRTQQEDSAVYLCASSFETGHYGYTFGSGTRLTVV.

This sequence joins TRBV20-1 and TRBJ1-5, with a possible D match to TRBD1 (5 bases). Trimming stripped 0 bases from V and 7 bases from J, with 16 bases between. Germline CDR1 DFQATT, CDR2 SNEGSKA (reference sequence). The CDR3 extends over 15 amino acids. CDR3 DNA: TGCAGTGCTAGAGATCACTCTGGGGGATCCCAGCCCCAGCATTTT. As protein: CSARDHSGGSQPQHF.

This clonotype was seen many times. The rearrangement uses TRBV25-1 and TRBJ1-6; 7 positions agree with TRBD1. CDR3 size: 15 residues. CDR1 MGHDK and CDR2 SYGVNS come from the germline V gene. V lost 6 bases, J lost 7 bases, and 9 bases stayed unmatched. The DNA for the CDR3 is TGTGCCAGCAGACGATCCGGGACAGAAAATTCACCCCTCCACTTT. It encodes CASRRSGTENSPLHF.

The V call is TRBV11-2, the J call TRBJ2-1; 10 bases map to TRBD1. The CDR3 contains 16 residues. Losses at the gene ends were 6 bases for V and 4 bases for J; bases not matched to a gene: 9. Germline V gene data show CDR1 as SGHAT and CDR2 as FQNNGV. The CDR3, as DNA: TGTGCCAGCAGACCACGGACAGGGGGTATGTACAATGAGCAGTTCTTC. Translated, it gives CASRPRTGGMYNEQFF.